This TCR beta chain was observed in a study of blood T cell repertoires in COVID-19. CDR3 length equals 14 residues. Trimming stripped 1 base from V and 8 bases from J, with 14 bases between. CDR1 SGHVS and CDR2 FQNEAQ come from the germline V gene. Data came from immunoSEQ multiplex PCR; TCRdb stores just in-frame clones and leaves some out. Of about 190,000 clones in the sample, roughly 82% were seen once. This sequence originates from an older woman with acute COVID-19. V usage is TRBV7-8 and J usage is TRBJ2-5; a possible D gene is TRBD1 (6 bases). Sequencing was carried out using PBMCs or T cells enriched from blood (not recorded which). Written as DNA, the CDR3 is TGTGCCAGCAGCTTAGGGGGCGGCAGGGGTACCCAGTACTTC. Protein: CASSLGGGRGTQYF.